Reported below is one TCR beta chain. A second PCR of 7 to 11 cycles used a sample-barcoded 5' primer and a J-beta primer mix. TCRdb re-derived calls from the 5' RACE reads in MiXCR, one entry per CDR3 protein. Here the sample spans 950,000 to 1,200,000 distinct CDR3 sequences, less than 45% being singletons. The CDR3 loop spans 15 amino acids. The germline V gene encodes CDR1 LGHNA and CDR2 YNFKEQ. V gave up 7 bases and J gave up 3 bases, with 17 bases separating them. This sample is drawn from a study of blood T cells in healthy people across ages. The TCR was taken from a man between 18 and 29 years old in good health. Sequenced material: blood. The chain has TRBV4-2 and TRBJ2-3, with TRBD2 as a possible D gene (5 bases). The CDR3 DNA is TGTGCCAGCACCTCCCCTGGGCTAGCAACAGATACGCAGTATTTT. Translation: CASTSPGLATDTQYF.